These 21 T cell receptor beta chains came from one sample sequenced in a study of cytotoxic CD8 clonotypes in ibrutinib-treated CLL. Profiled with immunoSEQ multiplex PCR; TCRdb holds only in-frame clones, not every one. The data show 250,000 to 350,000 clones, roughly four fifths seen once. The source was PBMCs, collected at disease progression, from a patient treated with ibrutinib. These receptors were obtained from a human donor with chronic lymphocytic leukemia.

This chain links TRBV18 with TRBJ2-7; 8 nucleotides agree with TRBD1. The V and J ends lost 6 bases and 6 bases, in that order; junction bases with no gene match: 4. The germline CDR1 and CDR2 sequences are KGHSH and LQKENI. The CDR3 totals 12 residues. In DNA form, the CDR3 reads TGTGCCAGCTCGCAGACAGGGGTCGAGCAGTACTTC. Translated, it gives CASSQTGVEQYF.

This chain links TRBV7-9 with TRBJ2-5, with 7 bases that match TRBD1. Unmatched junction bases numbered 2, after V lost 1 base and J lost 3 bases. The germline V gene encodes CDR1 SEHNR and CDR2 FQNEAQ (reference sequence). The CDR3 is 14 residues long. CDR3 nucleotide sequence: TGTGCCAGCAGCTTAGGTCAGGGGGAAGAGACCCAGTACTTC. The encoded protein is CASSLGQGEETQYF. Using reference TRBV7-9 and TRBJ2-5 for the parts outside the CDR3, the full variable domain is DTGVSQNPRHKITKRGQNVTFRCDPISEHNRLYWYRQTLGQGPEFLTYFQNEAQLEKSRLLSDRFSAERPKGSFSTLEIQRTEQGDSAMYLCASSLGQGEETQYFGPGTRLLVL.

Only one count was recorded for this clone. The chain combines TRBV6-1 with TRBJ2-2; the D gene is possibly TRBD1 (7 bases). This CDR3 has 14 residues. Germline V gene lookup returns CDR1 MNHNS and CDR2 SASEGT. V lost 2 bases to trimming and J lost 6 bases, with 10 bases between them. In DNA form, the CDR3 reads TGTGCCAGCAGTGAACGCAGGGGGGCCGGGGAGCTGTTTTTT. It is translated as CASSERRGAGELFF.

The gene calls are TRBV5-6 and TRBJ1-2, with unresolved D. The CDR3 contains 12 residues. V was shortened by 4 bases and J by 5 bases, with 9 bases between the two germline ends. The germline V gene has CDR1 SGHDT and CDR2 YYEEEE. CDR3 loop: CASSKTVYGYTF. Here the CDR3 DNA reads TGTGCCAGCAGCAAGACGGTTTATGGCTACACCTTC. Looking up the rest from reference TRBV5-6 and TRBJ1-2 gives the full variable domain: DAGVTQSPTHLIKTRGQQVTLRCSPKSGHDTVSWYQQALGQGPQFIFQYYEEEERQRGNFPDRFSGHQFPNYSSELNVNALLLGDSALYLCASSKTVYGYTFGSGTRLTVV.

The chain is built from TRBV7-2 and TRBJ2-7, with D tentatively TRBD2 (5 bases). The ends were cut back, 5 bases at V and 2 bases at J, with 10 bases in the middle. Germline values: CDR1 SGHTA, CDR2 FQGNSA. The CDR3 contains 13 residues. As DNA, the CDR3 is TGTGCCAGCAGCCAGACTATCACCTACGAGCAGTACTTC. This sequence encodes CASSQTITYEQYF. The full variable domain, its missing parts supplied by reference TRBV7-2 and TRBJ2-7, is GAGVSQSPSNKVTEKGKDVELRCDPISGHTALYWYRQSLGQGLEFLIYFQGNSAPDKSGLPSDRFSAERTGGSVSTLTIQRTQQEDSAVYLCASSQTITYEQYFGPGTRLTVT.

The chain links TRBV21-1 to TRBJ2-5. TRBV21-1 is a recognized pseudogene. The CDR3 loop spans 16 amino acids. CDR3 residues: CASSKVSDGHGETQYF. As DNA, the CDR3 is TGTGCCAGCAGCAAAGTGTCAGACGGGCACGGGGAGACCCAGTACTTC.

The genes are TRBV4-1 and TRBJ2-7; tentatively, D is TRBD1 (6 bases). CDR1 and CDR2 from the germline V gene are MGHRA and YSYEKL. This CDR3 region has 14 residues. Trimming cost V 1 base and J 3 bases, with 10 bases left between them. CDR3 bases: TGCGCCAGCAGCCAAGGTCAGGGGATCTACGAGCAGTACTTC. This sequence encodes CASSQGQGIYEQYF.

The chain combines TRBV12-5 with TRBJ2-1; D possibly matches TRBD1 or TRBD2 (6 bases each). The CDR3 runs 16 residues. CDR1 LGHNT and CDR2 FRNRAP come from the germline V gene. V lost 1 base to trimming and J lost 8 bases, with 18 bases between them. Written as DNA, the CDR3 is TGTGCTAGTGGTTTGGGGAGGGGGTTCGGCGGCGATGAGCAGTTCTTC. Amino acids: CASGLGRGFGGDEQFF.

This clone has just a few counts. The rearrangement uses TRBV19 and TRBJ1-6; D unclear. Trimming took 5 bases from V and 9 from J, leaving 11 bases between them. Germline V gene sequence: CDR1 LNHDA, CDR2 SQIVND (reference sequence). The CDR3 totals 13 residues. The DNA of the CDR3 is TGTGCCAGTAGTTATGGGGTAATTTCACCCCTCCACTTT. Residues: CASSYGVISPLHF.

This chain connects TRBV4-3 to TRBJ2-2; D remains ambiguous. The CDR3 sequence is 16 residues long. Trimming stripped 4 bases from V and 6 bases from J, with 18 bases between. Germline values: CDR1 LGHNA, CDR2 YSLEER. The CDR3 spells CASSRHGNPKSGELFF. CDR3 DNA: TGCGCCAGCAGCCGCCACGGAAACCCCAAGTCCGGGGAGCTGTTTTTT.

The chain is built from TRBV19 and TRBJ1-2; D remains unclear. The V end lost 3 bases, the J end lost 8 bases, and 10 bases lay between the germline ends. Germline V gives CDR1 LNHDA, CDR2 SQIVND (reference sequence). CDR3 length equals 12 residues. CDR3 sequence (DNA): TGTGCCAGTAGTATTCGGGGTAGAGGCTACACCTTC. It specifies CASSIRGRGYTF.

This clone showed up just a few times. CDR3 DNA: TGTGCCAGTAGTATCAGGAGGGGAGTCAGTCAGCCCCAGCATTTT. It encodes CASSIRRGVSQPQHF. The chain carries TRBV19 and TRBJ1-5, with a possible D match to TRBD1 (5 bases). The V gene's germline CDR1 is LNHDA and CDR2 SQIVND (reference sequence). V was clipped by 3 bases and J by 6 bases, with 15 bases between them. This CDR3 contains 15 residues.

This rearrangement joins TRBV18 to TRBJ1-2; D call uncertain. In germline, CDR1 is KGHSH, CDR2 LQKENI. Trimming removed 0 bases from V and 4 bases from J, with 6 bases in between. The CDR3 spans 13 residues. CDR3 amino acids: CASSPPNSYGYTF. The CDR3 DNA reads as TGTGCCAGCTCACCACCGAACAGCTATGGCTACACCTTC.

The chain couples TRBV18 to TRBJ2-1; D not certain. This CDR3 spans 13 amino acids. Deletions cut 2 bases from V and 10 bases from J, with 12 bases between. Germline values: CDR1 KGHSH, CDR2 LQKENI. Here the CDR3 DNA reads TGTGCCAGCTCACCATCCCCAGCCAACGAGCAGTTCTTC. It encodes CASSPSPANEQFF.

CDR3 bases: TGTGCCAGCAGGTTGGGAGAATGGAACGAGCAGTACTTC. It specifies CASRLGEWNEQYF. The chain joins TRBV6-5 to TRBJ2-7, with D perhaps matching TRBD2 (5 bases). With 6 bases removed from V and 5 bases from J, the gap between germline ends came to 14 bases. Per germline, CDR1 MNHEY and CDR2 SVGAGI. The length of the CDR3 is 13 residues.

The V and J genes are TRBV6-5 and TRBJ1-3; D gene uncertain. Between the trimmed V and J ends, which lost 0 bases and 0 bases, there was a span of 9 bases. The CDR3 length is 16 residues. Per the germline V gene, CDR1 is MNHEY and CDR2 is SVGAGI. The CDR3 sequence: CASSYSLLSSGNTIYF. As DNA, the CDR3 is TGTGCCAGCAGTTACTCTCTCCTTAGCTCTGGAAACACCATATATTTT.

The genes are TRBV6-5 and TRBJ2-1; TRBD2 aligns across 8 bases. Germline V CDR1 and CDR2: MNHEY, SVGAGI. J gave up 6 bases and V 2 bases, and 6 bases lay outside the gene matches. The CDR3 is 15 amino acids. Here the CDR3 DNA reads TGTGCCAGCAGTTACGTCCGGGGGGGTGGCAATGAGCAGTTCTTC. Its protein is CASSYVRGGGNEQFF.

The chain employs TRBV9 and TRBJ1-1, with a tentative D call TRBD1 (5 bases). CDR1 is SGDLS, CDR2 YYNGEE, per germline. The ends were cut back, 4 bases at V and 0 bases at J, with 13 bases in the middle. The CDR3 spans 15 residues. In nucleotides, the CDR3 is TGTGCCAGCAGCAAAAGAGGGGTCATGAACACTGAAGCTTTCTTT. It encodes CASSKRGVMNTEAFF.

This chain joins TRBV27 and TRBJ2-3; TRBD2 matches 12 bases. The V gene end was trimmed by 4 bases and the J gene end by 4 bases; junction bases not matched to a gene: 3. Germline V lookup: CDR1 MNHEY, CDR2 SMNVEV (reference sequence). The CDR3 runs 15 residues. Here the CDR3 DNA reads TGTGCCAGCAGTTCTAGCGGGAGGGCCGCAGATACGCAGTATTTT. This gives the protein CASSSSGRAADTQYF.

The J gene is TRBJ2-1, the V gene TRBV29-1; weak D call: TRBD2 (5 bases). The V end was cut by 5 bases, the J end by 9 bases, with 14 bases between. The germline CDR1 and CDR2 sequences are SQVTM and ANQGSEA. The CDR3 totals 12 residues. CDR3 loop: CSVMGGPGEQFF. DNA of the CDR3: TGCAGCGTTATGGGCGGGCCTGGTGAGCAGTTCTTC.

The V call is TRBV6-6, the J call TRBJ2-2; D unresolved. The CDR3 is made up of 13 amino acids. Looked up from germline, CDR1 is MNHNY and CDR2 is SVGAGI (reference sequence). V lost 2 bases and J 7 bases, leaving 8 bases between the germline ends. DNA for the CDR3: TGTGCCAGCAGTTACAGGTCGCGCGGGGAGCTGTTTTTT. Protein: CASSYRSRGELFF.